A selection of T cell receptor beta chains follows, all from one sample in a study of cytomegalovirus exposure and HLA in healthy donors. Assay: immunoSEQ multiplex PCR; the TCRdb copy retains only in-frame clones and omits some. Counted here are fewer than 200,000 clones, more than 9.5% occurring once; the ten biggest clones make up approximately 8.3%. The sequenced sample was PBMCs. These receptors were obtained from a man aged 45-60 years in good health and CMV-seropositive. Each CDR3 is given with its conserved first and last residue. A D gene is named only where the DNA matches it firmly. Clone size is shown for a subset of rows, as once, few, many or a class of expanded clone.

abundance: NA; len: 14; j_gene: TRBJ1-5; d_gene: TRBD1; v_gene: TRBV5-1; CDR3nt: TGCGCCAGCAGCTCCGGGACAGGCGGGGAGCCCCAGCATTTT; CDR3aa: CASSSGTGGEPQHF
abundance: NA; len: 18; j_gene: TRBJ1-3; d_gene: NA; v_gene: TRBV19; CDR3nt: TGTGCCAGTACCCCCCGGAGCAGCAGCGTCAGCTCTGGAAACACCATATATTTT; CDR3aa: CASTPRSSSVSSGNTIYF
abundance: few; len: 14; j_gene: TRBJ1-6; d_gene: TRBD1; v_gene: TRBV18; CDR3nt: TGTGCCAGCTCCAGACAGGGCGGCAATTCACCCCTCCACTTT; CDR3aa: CASSRQGGNSPLHF
abundance: NA; len: 14; j_gene: TRBJ1-1; d_gene: NA; v_gene: TRBV5-6; CDR3nt: TGTGCCAGCAGCTTGGGGGCTCAGAACACTGAAGCTTTCTTT; CDR3aa: CASSLGAQNTEAFF
abundance: few; len: 14; j_gene: TRBJ2-7; d_gene: NA; v_gene: TRBV10-2; CDR3nt: TGCGCCAGCAGTGAGTCGGGCCGCTCCTACGAGCAGTACTTC; CDR3aa: CASSESGRSYEQYF
abundance: few; len: 12; j_gene: TRBJ1-5; d_gene: NA; v_gene: TRBV7-6; CDR3nt: TGTGCCAGCAGTCAGGGTCAGCAGCCCCAGCATTTT; CDR3aa: CASSQGQQPQHF
abundance: NA; len: 16; j_gene: TRBJ1-5; d_gene: TRBD1; v_gene: TRBV19; CDR3nt: TGTGCCAGTAGTGGACAGGGGGGGTTAGCAAATCAGCCCCAGCATTTT; CDR3aa: CASSGQGGLANQPQHF
abundance: few; len: 14; j_gene: TRBJ2-4; d_gene: NA; v_gene: TRBV30; CDR3nt: TGTGCCTGGAGTGTTGGCGGCGGTTTAGACATTCAGTACTTC; CDR3aa: CAWSVGGGLDIQYF
abundance: few; len: 15; j_gene: TRBJ2-7; d_gene: TRBD1; v_gene: TRBV6-4; CDR3nt: TGTGCCAGCAGTGACTCCTGGGACAGGGACCACGAGCAGTACTTC; CDR3aa: CASSDSWDRDHEQYF
abundance: NA; len: 20; j_gene: TRBJ2-3; d_gene: TRBD1; v_gene: TRBV10-2; CDR3nt: TGCGCCAGCAGTGAGTCGATGGGGACAGGGGCCGGGGGGGCAGCAGATACGCAGTATTTT; CDR3aa: CASSESMGTGAGGAADTQYF
abundance: few; len: 14; j_gene: TRBJ1-2; d_gene: NA; v_gene: TRBV13; CDR3nt: TGTGCCAGCAGCTTAAACAGCCAACTCTATGGCTACACCTTC; CDR3aa: CASSLNSQLYGYTF
abundance: NA; len: 14; j_gene: TRBJ1-1; d_gene: NA; v_gene: TRBV19; CDR3nt: TGTGCCAGTATAGACCCGGGTTTGAACACTGAAGCTTTCTTT; CDR3aa: CASIDPGLNTEAFF
abundance: NA; len: 14; j_gene: TRBJ1-1; d_gene: TRBD1; v_gene: TRBV5-1; CDR3nt: TGCGCCAGCAGCTACAGGGGCGGCGACAAAGAAGCTTTCTTT; CDR3aa: CASSYRGGDKEAFF
abundance: few; len: 14; j_gene: TRBJ1-1; d_gene: TRBD1; v_gene: TRBV19; CDR3nt: TGTGCCAGTAGTATGGACAGGAAGAACACTGAAGCTTTCTTT; CDR3aa: CASSMDRKNTEAFF